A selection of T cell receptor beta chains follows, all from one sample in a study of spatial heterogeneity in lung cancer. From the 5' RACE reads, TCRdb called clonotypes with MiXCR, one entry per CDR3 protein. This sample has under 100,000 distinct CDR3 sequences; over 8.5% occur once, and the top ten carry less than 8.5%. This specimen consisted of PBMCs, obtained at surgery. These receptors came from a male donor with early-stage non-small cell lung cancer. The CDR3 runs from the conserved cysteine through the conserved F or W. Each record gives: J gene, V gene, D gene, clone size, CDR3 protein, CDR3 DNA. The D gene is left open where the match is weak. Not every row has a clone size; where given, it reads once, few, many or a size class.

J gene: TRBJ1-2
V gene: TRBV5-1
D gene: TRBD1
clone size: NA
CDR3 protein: CASSLGRTGDGYTF
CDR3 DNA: TGCGCCAGCAGCTTGGGTCGGACAGGGGACGGCTACACCTTC

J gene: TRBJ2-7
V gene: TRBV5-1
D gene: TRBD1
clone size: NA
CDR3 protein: CARGQGTYEQYF
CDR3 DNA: TGCGCCAGGGGACAGGGGACCTACGAGCAGTACTTC

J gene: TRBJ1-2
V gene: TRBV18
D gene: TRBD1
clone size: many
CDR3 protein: CASSPSHSDRGDYGYTF
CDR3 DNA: TGTGCCAGCTCACCCTCTCATTCGGACAGGGGGGACTATGGCTACACCTTC

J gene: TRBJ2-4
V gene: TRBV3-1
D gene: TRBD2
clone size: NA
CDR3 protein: CASSQERGSIQYF
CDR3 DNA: TGTGCCAGCAGCCAAGAGCGGGGGAGCATTCAGTACTTC

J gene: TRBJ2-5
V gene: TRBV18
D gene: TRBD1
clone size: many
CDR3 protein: CASSLTTGGETQYF
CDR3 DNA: TGTGCCAGCTCACTGACGACAGGGGGAGAGACCCAGTACTTC

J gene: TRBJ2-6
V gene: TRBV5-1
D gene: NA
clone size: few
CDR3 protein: CASSLLSQSGANVLTF
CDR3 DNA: TGCGCCAGCAGCTTGCTATCTCAGTCTGGGGCCAACGTCCTGACTTTC

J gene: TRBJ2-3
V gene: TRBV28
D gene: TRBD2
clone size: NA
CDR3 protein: CASSEFGLAGGADTQYF
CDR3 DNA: TGTGCCAGCAGCGAGTTTGGATTAGCGGGAGGCGCAGATACGCAGTATTTT

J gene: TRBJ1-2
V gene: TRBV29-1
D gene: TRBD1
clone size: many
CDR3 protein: CSAGQEYGYTF
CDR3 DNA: TGCAGCGCGGGACAGGAGTATGGCTACACCTTC

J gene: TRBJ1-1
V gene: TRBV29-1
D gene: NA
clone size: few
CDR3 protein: CSVEDLQATEAFF
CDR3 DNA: TGCAGCGTTGAAGATCTTCAGGCAACTGAAGCTTTCTTT

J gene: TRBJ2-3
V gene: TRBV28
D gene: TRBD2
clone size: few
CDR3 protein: CASSFREGLDTQYF
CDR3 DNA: TGTGCCAGCAGTTTCCGGGAGGGCCTTGATACGCAGTATTTT

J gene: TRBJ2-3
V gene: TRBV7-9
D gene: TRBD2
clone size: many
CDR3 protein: CASSFRASGDTDTQYF
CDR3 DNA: TGTGCCAGCAGCTTCCGGGCTAGCGGGGACACAGATACGCAGTATTTT

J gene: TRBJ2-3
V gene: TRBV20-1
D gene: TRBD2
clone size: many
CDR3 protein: CSARDRTSWDTQYF
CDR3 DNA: TGCAGTGCTAGAGACCGGACTAGCTGGGATACGCAGTATTTT

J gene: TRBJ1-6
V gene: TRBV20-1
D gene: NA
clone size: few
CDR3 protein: CSARPRQSRATYNSPLHF
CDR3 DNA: TGCAGTGCTAGACCACGCCAGTCGCGCGCGACCTATAATTCACCCCTCCACTTT

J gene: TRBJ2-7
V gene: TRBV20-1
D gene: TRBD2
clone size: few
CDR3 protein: CSAKASGPTYEQYF
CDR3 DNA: TGCAGTGCCAAGGCTAGCGGACCAACCTACGAGCAGTACTTC